This TCR beta chain comes out of a study of blood T cell repertoires in COVID-19. Whole-study context: The samples span acute and convalescent COVID-19 from the United States, Italy and Spain.

Assay: immunoSEQ multiplex PCR; the TCRdb copy retains only in-frame clones and omits some. In the table there are fewer than 250,000 clones, around 81% of which are singletons. Trimming removed 3 bases from V and 4 bases from J, with 12 bases in between. This CDR3 comprises 13 residues. Germline CDR1 reads SQVTM; CDR2 reads ANQGSEA. This chain joins TRBV29-1 and TRBJ1-2; D is uncertain. This sequence originates from a woman between 55 and 75 years old with active or convalescent COVID-19. Source material: peripheral blood. In nucleotides, the CDR3 is TGCAGCGTTGATCTCTCAGGTCCCTATGGCTACACCTTC. Amino acid sequence: CSVDLSGPYGYTF.